This TCR beta chain was found in a study of T cell changes during pregnancy in multiple sclerosis. V was clipped by 6 bases and J by 6 bases; unmatched bases: 4. CDR3 length: 12 amino acids. The germline V gene encodes CDR1 SNHLY and CDR2 FYNNEI. Assay: immunoSEQ multiplex PCR; the TCRdb copy retains only in-frame clones and omits some. Of around 65,000 clones in the sample, around 91% were seen once. This clonotype originated in a female donor in good health, enrolled as a control in a pregnancy study. The sample in question was peripheral blood, obtained in the third trimester of pregnancy. This chain connects TRBV2 to TRBJ1-2; TRBD1 aligns across 7 bases. This CDR3 is CASRTTGNGYTF. The CDR3 coding sequence is TGTGCCAGCAGGACGACAGGGAATGGCTACACCTTC.